This T cell receptor beta chain is from a study of cytotoxic CD8 clonotypes in ibrutinib-treated CLL. The protocol was immunoSEQ multiplex PCR, while the TCRdb copy is restricted to in-frame clones and leaves out a portion. Among a few hundred thousand clones, around 66% were seen once, and the ten largest hold approximately 6%. The germline V gene has CDR1 SGDLS and CDR2 YYNGEE. V lost 7 bases, J lost 3 bases, and 7 bases stayed unmatched. CDR3 size: 14 residues. Sequences were derived from PBMCs, sampled after 36 months of ibrutinib treatment. This clonotype was sampled from a human donor with chronic lymphocytic leukemia. This chain uses TRBV9 with TRBJ2-5, with TRBD1 matching 9 bases. This CDR3 is CASQGRTGEETQYF. Here the CDR3 DNA reads TGTGCCAGCCAGGGACGGACAGGGGAAGAGACCCAGTACTTC.